This T cell receptor (beta chain) was captured by sequencing in a study of T cells after somatic rescue of genetic block. Germline V gene lookup returns CDR1 MNHNY and CDR2 SVGAGI (reference sequence). V was clipped by 6 bases and J by 6 bases; unmatched bases: 6. The CDR3 runs 16 residues. TCRdb's table, derived via immunoSEQ multiplex PCR, lists solely in-frame clones and lacks some. Here the sample spans approximately 11,000 clones, around 72% being singletons. This clone was counted a single time. This clonotype was obtained from a boy younger than 18. The chain links TRBV6-6 to TRBJ2-2; 14 bases agree with TRBD2. Sequencing used peripheral blood mononuclear cells (PBMCs). The CDR3, as DNA: TGTGCCAGCAGGTTCCCGACTAGCGGGAGGGCCGGGGAGCTGTTTTTT. Protein product: CASRFPTSGRAGELFF.